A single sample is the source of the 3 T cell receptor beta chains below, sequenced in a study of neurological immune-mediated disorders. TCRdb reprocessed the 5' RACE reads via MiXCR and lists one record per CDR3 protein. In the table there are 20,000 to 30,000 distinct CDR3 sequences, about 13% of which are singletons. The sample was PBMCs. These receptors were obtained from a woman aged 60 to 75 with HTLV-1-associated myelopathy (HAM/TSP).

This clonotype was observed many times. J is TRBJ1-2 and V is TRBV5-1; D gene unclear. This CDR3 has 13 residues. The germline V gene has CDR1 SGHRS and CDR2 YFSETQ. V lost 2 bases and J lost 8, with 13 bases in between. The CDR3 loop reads CASSFGSTGGYTF. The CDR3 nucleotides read TGCGCCAGCAGCTTCGGAAGTACGGGAGGCTACACCTTC.

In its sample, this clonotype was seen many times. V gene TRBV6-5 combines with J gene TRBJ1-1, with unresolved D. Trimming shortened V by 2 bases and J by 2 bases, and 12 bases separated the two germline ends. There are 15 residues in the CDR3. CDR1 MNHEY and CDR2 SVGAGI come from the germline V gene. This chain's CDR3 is CASSYPDPTNTEAFF. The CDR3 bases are TGTGCCAGCAGTTACCCGGACCCTACTAACACTGAAGCTTTCTTT.

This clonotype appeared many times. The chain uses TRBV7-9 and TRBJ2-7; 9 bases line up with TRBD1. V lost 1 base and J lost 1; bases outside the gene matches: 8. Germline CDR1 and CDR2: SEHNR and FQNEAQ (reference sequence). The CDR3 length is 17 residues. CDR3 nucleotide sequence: TGTGCCAGCAGCTTAGGTCGGGGGACAGGGCTTTCCTACGAGCAGTACTTC. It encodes CASSLGRGTGLSYEQYF.